This T cell receptor beta chain was identified during a study of neurological immune-mediated disorders. This clonotype showed up just a few times. Time point noted: longitudinal time-point 3. The cDNA was produced through 5'RACE with 10-nucleotide random UMIs. TCRdb used MiXCR to reprocess the 5' RACE reads, holding one entry per CDR3 protein. Here the sample spans about 45,000 distinct CDR3 sequences, about 14% being singletons. This CDR3 has 15 residues. Germline V CDR1 and CDR2: MGHDK, SYGVNS. V was shortened by 4 bases and J by 2 bases, with 15 bases between the two germline ends. V gene TRBV25-1 combines with J gene TRBJ2-7; D is possibly TRBD1 or TRBD2 (5 bases each). The source of this sequence is a man between 25 and 39 years old in good health. Sequencing was done on a sample of PBMCs. Here the CDR3 DNA reads TGTGCCAGCAGTGCAGTAGGGGACGGAACCTACGAGCAGTACTTC. It encodes CASSAVGDGTYEQYF.